This TCR beta chain is from a study of shared clonotypes between healthy human individuals. Study conclusions and caveats: Naive CD4 clonotypes were shared across a few donors at 4.5% to 6%.

Germline CDR1 reads LNHDA; CDR2 reads SQIVND (reference sequence). This CDR3 region has 13 residues. Comment on this clone: Its antigen is unknown.

This table comes from immunoSEQ multiplex PCR, and its TCRdb copy is limited to in-frame clones, with some not included. The repertoire holds around 2.3 million clones, with more than 90% as singletons. This chain connects TRBV19 to TRBJ2-5, with 7 bases matching TRBD1. The better agreement between TRBJ2-7 and the DNA end casts doubt on the J call. The sequencing sample was made of naive CD4+ T cells sorted from blood. The subset: CD45RA+ positively selected. The origin of this receptor is a man younger than 30 in good health. CDR3 amino acids: CASSTGQSYEQYF. The CDR3 DNA is TGTGCCAGTAGTACGGGACAGTCCTACGAGCAGTACTTC.